What follows are 5 T cell receptor beta chains derived from one specimen sequenced in a study of blood T cell repertoires in COVID-19. Assay used: immunoSEQ multiplex PCR; TCRdb lists only in-frame clones, some missing. The sample holds around 160,000 clones, approximately 88% seen once. The sample was PBMCs or T cells enriched from blood (not recorded which). All receptors come from a woman between 25 and 40 years old with acute COVID-19.

The J gene is TRBJ1-4, the V gene TRBV7-2, with TRBD1 as a possible D gene (5 bases). Per germline, CDR1 SGHTA and CDR2 FQGNSA. The CDR3 contains 16 residues. The V end was cut by 5 bases, the J end by 3 bases, with 16 bases between. This CDR3 reads CASSARGFFANEKLFF. The DNA of the CDR3 is TGTGCCAGCAGCGCCCGGGGGTTTTTTGCTAATGAAAAACTGTTTTTT.

The chain recombines TRBV19 with TRBJ2-7; 9 positions match TRBD1. V gave up 5 bases and J gave up 1 base; unmatched junction bases: 21. The CDR3 contains 20 residues. Germline loops: CDR1 LNHDA, CDR2 SQIVND (reference sequence). The DNA for the CDR3 is TGTGCCAGTAGTGCCCCGGGACAGGGTTTTTTATGTTCACAGTCCTACGAGCAGTACTTC. Its protein product is CASSAPGQGFLCSQSYEQYF.

This clone is a singleton in its sample. V gene TRBV19 combines with J gene TRBJ1-5; 9 bases line up with TRBD1. CDR1 and CDR2 from the germline V gene are LNHDA and SQIVND (reference sequence). Trimming cost V 3 bases and J 6 bases; bases outside gene matches: 6. The CDR3 is 15 amino acids. The CDR3 sequence is CASSMGQGDGQPQHF. CDR3 DNA: TGTGCCAGTAGTATGGGACAGGGTGACGGTCAGCCCCAGCATTTT.

The chain couples TRBV19 to TRBJ1-1, with 7 bases aligning to TRBD1. The CDR3 has 13 amino acids. V gave up 3 bases and J gave up 5 bases; unmatched junction bases: 3. The V gene's germline CDR1 is LNHDA and CDR2 SQIVND (reference sequence). In DNA, the CDR3 is TGTGCCAGTAGTATGGGACAGCAGACTGAAGCTTTCTTT. Translation: CASSMGQQTEAFF.

The gene calls are TRBV2 and TRBJ2-3, with D perhaps TRBD2 (6 bases). The CDR3 has 16 amino acids. Per the germline V gene, CDR1 is SNHLY and CDR2 is FYNNEI. V was pared by 0 bases and J by 6 bases, with 16 bases between. The CDR3 DNA follows: TGTGCCAGCAGTGAAGCGCTTTCCGGGAGCGGGGATACGCAGTATTTT. Protein: CASSEALSGSGDTQYF.